Below, 20 T cell receptor beta chains from the same sample are listed, as sequenced in a study of blood T cell repertoires in COVID-19. Profiling relied on immunoSEQ multiplex PCR, and the TCRdb table lists in-frame clones only, not all of them. Of some 160,000 clones detected, about 90% appear once; the ten largest clones hold approximately 3%. Sequencing input: peripheral blood. Every receptor here comes from a man in his sixties with acute or convalescent COVID-19.

J is TRBJ2-1 and V is TRBV3-1 (or the pseudogene TRBV3-2); 12 bases align to TRBD1. CDR1 and CDR2 (germline): LGHDT, YNNKEL (reference sequence). V gave up 4 bases and J gave up 8 bases; unmatched junction bases: 9. This CDR3 region has 16 residues. In nucleotides, the CDR3 is TGTGCCAGCAGCCTCAAAGGGGGACAGGGGGCCCATGAGCAGTTCTTC. Protein: CASSLKGGQGAHEQFF.

The gene calls are TRBV19 and TRBJ1-6, with a tentative D call TRBD1 (5 bases). V shed 10 bases and J shed 2 bases, with 12 bases lying between them. This CDR3 comprises 14 residues. The germline CDR1 and CDR2 sequences are LNHDA and SQIVND (reference sequence). The CDR3 sequence is CAKTTEAYNSPLHF. The CDR3 DNA is TGTGCCAAAACGACAGAGGCCTATAATTCACCCCTCCACTTT.

The chain joins TRBV5-6 to TRBJ1-1; D not resolved. The CDR3 has 15 amino acids. Germline CDR1 is SGHDT and CDR2 is YYEEEE. V lost 4 bases and J 10 bases, leaving 23 bases between the germline ends. CDR3 bases: TGTGCCAGCAGCATACTTCGGCTCGAGGAGGATGGAGCTTTCTTT. This gives the protein CASSILRLEEDGAFF.

This clone was detected only a few times. The chain uses TRBV5-1 and TRBJ1-1, with TRBD1 identical over 8 bases. The CDR3 covers 16 residues. V was clipped by 5 bases and J by 4 bases; unmatched bases: 13. Looked up from germline, CDR1 is SGHRS and CDR2 is YFSETQ. Written as DNA, the CDR3 is TGCGCCAGCAGACAGATGACAGGGGCAGGCCTCACTGAAGCTTTCTTT. As protein: CASRQMTGAGLTEAFF.

The rearrangement joins TRBV27 to TRBJ2-6, with TRBD2 matching over 8 bases. The trim removed 1 base at V and 1 base at J, leaving 3 bases unmatched. The CDR3 contains 17 residues. The germline V gene encodes CDR1 MNHEY and CDR2 SMNVEV (reference sequence). The CDR3 nucleotides are TGTGCCAGCAGTTTATTAGCGGGGCGGTCTGGGGCCAACGTCCTGACTTTC. As protein: CASSLLAGRSGANVLTF.

The table lists this clone with a count of one. The chain carries TRBV5-1 and TRBJ1-2; 7 bases are a match to TRBD1. The CDR3 covers 15 residues. Germline values: CDR1 SGHRS, CDR2 YFSETQ. The J segment lost 3 bases and the V segment lost 0 bases, leaving 5 bases of the junction unmatched. The CDR3 DNA reads TGCGCCAGCAGCTTGGAGGGTGGGACAGACTATGGCTACACCTTC. It yields the protein CASSLEGGTDYGYTF. Full variable domain (remainder filled in from reference TRBV5-1 and TRBJ1-2): KAGVTQTPRYLIKTRGQQVTLSCSPISGHRSVSWYQQTPGQGLQFLFEYFSETQRNKGNFPGRFSGRQFSNSRSEMNVSTLELGDSALYLCASSLEGGTDYGYTFGSGTRLTVV.

The chain carries TRBV6-5 and TRBJ2-7; the D is unclear. Germline loops: CDR1 MNHEY, CDR2 SVGAGI. This CDR3 comprises 14 residues. With 8 bases removed from V and 0 bases from J, the gap between germline ends came to 14 bases. In nucleotides, the CDR3 is TGTGCCAGCTTGGGCCGCCCAAACTCCTACGAGCAGTACTTC. It yields the protein CASLGRPNSYEQYF.

This clone appeared a few times. DNA for the CDR3: TGTGCCAGCAGCCAAGGACCGGGACAGGGGGCGGAAAACACCATATATTTT. Protein sequence: CASSQGPGQGAENTIYF. The V gene is TRBV3-1 (or the pseudogene TRBV3-2), the J gene TRBJ1-3; the match to TRBD1 covers 12 bases. The length of the CDR3 is 17 residues. Trimming took 1 base from V and 6 from J; bases not matched to a gene: 7. Germline V gene data show CDR1 as LGHDT and CDR2 as YNNKEL (reference sequence).

The genes are TRBV13 and TRBJ2-7, with 7 bases fitting TRBD1. CDR3 length: 12 residues. V lost 6 bases to trimming and J lost 6 bases; unmatched junction nucleotides: 5. Per germline, CDR1 PRHDT and CDR2 FYEKMQ (reference sequence). The CDR3 region is CASRLSGGEQYF. CDR3 coding DNA: TGTGCCAGCAGGCTATCAGGGGGCGAGCAGTACTTC.

This chain uses TRBV18 with TRBJ2-5; 11 positions agree with TRBD2. Germline assignment: CDR1 KGHSH and CDR2 LQKENI. The CDR3 contains 17 residues. V was clipped by 3 bases and J by 2 bases; unmatched bases: 8. The CDR3 sequence: CASSPSAGTSGQETQYF. The CDR3 bases are TGTGCCAGCTCACCCTCTGCCGGGACTAGCGGTCAAGAGACCCAGTACTTC.

This sequence joins TRBV7-9 and TRBJ1-4, with 9 bases lining up with TRBD1. V dropped 5 bases and J dropped 7; count of bases not matched to a gene: 5. This CDR3 region has 14 residues. The germline CDR1 and CDR2 sequences are SEHNR and FQNEAQ (reference sequence). The CDR3 DNA reads as TGTGCCAGCAGCCCTCCGGGACAGGGTGAAAAACTGTTTTTT. This codes for CASSPPGQGEKLFF. Together with reference TRBV7-9 and TRBJ1-4, the CDR3 gives the full variable domain: DTGVSQNPRHKITKRGQNVTFRCDPISEHNRLYWYRQTLGQGPEFLTYFQNEAQLEKSRLLSDRFSAERPKGSFSTLEIQRTEQGDSAMYLCASSPPGQGEKLFFGSGTQLSVL.

V gene TRBV2 combines with J gene TRBJ2-2; no firm D call. V gave up 7 bases and J gave up 2 bases, with 11 bases separating them. Germline loops: CDR1 SNHLY, CDR2 FYNNEI. The CDR3 extends over 14 amino acids. The CDR3 loop reads CASTETRNTGELFF. DNA of the CDR3: TGTGCCAGCACCGAGACAAGAAACACCGGGGAGCTGTTTTTT.

As DNA, the CDR3 is TGCAGCGCTGGACAGGGAACCGAGCAGTACTTC. It encodes CSAGQGTEQYF. The chain uses TRBV29-1 and TRBJ2-7, with TRBD1 identical over 8 bases. CDR1 is SQVTM, CDR2 ANQGSEA, per germline. The CDR3 loop spans 11 amino acids. The trim removed 7 bases at V and 6 bases at J, leaving 5 bases unmatched.

In its sample, this clone was seen once. This rearrangement joins TRBV7-9 to TRBJ1-1; 7 nucleotides match TRBD1. The CDR3 runs 12 residues. Looked up from germline, CDR1 is SEHNR and CDR2 is FQNEAQ (reference sequence). The V and J ends lost 5 bases and 10 bases, in that order; junction bases with no gene match: 7. The chain's CDR3 is CASSRDSTGAFF. The CDR3 nucleotides read TGTGCCAGCAGCCGGGACAGTACGGGAGCTTTCTTT.

The chain employs TRBV6-5 and TRBJ2-1; the D gene is possibly TRBD1 (5 bases). The CDR3 has 15 residues. The V and J ends lost 0 bases and 9 bases respectively, with 15 bases between them. Per germline, CDR1 MNHEY and CDR2 SVGAGI. The CDR3 DNA follows: TGTGCCAGCAGTTACTCGATCGCAGGGCAGGGTGAGCAGTTCTTC. This codes for CASSYSIAGQGEQFF.

The chain recombines TRBV18 with TRBJ2-3; 9 bases agree with TRBD2. The germline CDR1 and CDR2 sequences are KGHSH and LQKENI. The CDR3 extends over 15 amino acids. Unmatched junction bases numbered 9, after V lost 6 bases and J lost 5 bases. The CDR3 DNA reads TGTGCCAGCTCCCGCGGGGGGGCCGGCGGAGATACGCAGTATTTT. It translates to CASSRGGAGGDTQYF. The entire variable domain, with the rest obtained from reference TRBV18 and TRBJ2-3, is as follows: NAGVMQNPRHLVRRRGQEARLRCSPMKGHSHVYWYRQLPEEGLKFMVYLQKENIIDESGMPKERFSAEFPKEGPSILRIQQVVRGDSAAYFCASSRGGAGGDTQYFGPGTRLTVL.

The rearrangement links TRBV6-5 to TRBJ2-7, with D possibly matching TRBD2 (6 bases). CDR3 size: 12 residues. V was shortened by 6 bases and J by 11 bases, with 17 bases between the two germline ends. CDR1 MNHEY and CDR2 SVGAGI come from the germline V gene. The CDR3 region has the DNA TGTGCCAGCAGCCAACGGGGGAACACGGAGTACTTC. It encodes CASSQRGNTEYF.

This chain links TRBV7-2 with TRBJ1-5; 9 bases are a match to TRBD1. The CDR3 covers 16 residues. Germline V gives CDR1 SGHTA, CDR2 FQGNSA. The J segment lost 6 bases and the V segment lost 1 base, leaving 7 bases of the junction unmatched. The DNA for the CDR3 is TGTGCCAGCAGCTTAGGGACAGGGGCCCGCGGTCAGCCCCAGCATTTT. It specifies CASSLGTGARGQPQHF.

V and J are TRBV7-2 and TRBJ2-6; no clear D gene. From germline, CDR1 is SGHTA and CDR2 FQGNSA. The CDR3 spans 15 residues. The V end lost 4 bases, the J end lost 1 base, and 8 bases lay between the germline ends. The CDR3 reads CASSSDTSGANVLTF. The CDR3 DNA follows: TGTGCCAGCAGCTCCGACACTTCTGGGGCCAACGTCCTGACTTTC.

This clone was found once. The CDR3 coding sequence is TGCAGCGTTGAGTTTGGCAGGGGGAATAATCGGTGGAATGAAAAACTGTTTTTT. Translation gives CSVEFGRGNNRWNEKLFF. The chain is built from TRBV29-1 and TRBJ1-4; 7 positions match TRBD1. The junction had 18 bases not matched to a gene; V was cut back by 3 bases and J by 5 bases. The CDR3 length is 18 residues. The germline gives CDR1 SQVTM, CDR2 ANQGSEA.